This entry features one T cell receptor (beta chain) sequence. The antigen remains undetermined. This sample was taken from a study of early T cells in non-severe SARS-CoV-2 infection. Study in general: Unpaired chains resulted from sequencing bulk RNA of unsorted whole blood.

General observations from the study: There was a bias toward anti-spike CD8 responses in VDJdb matching, which missed private and CD4 specificities.

Trimming removed 10 bases at V and 1 base at J, with 13 bases between. Germline V gene sequence: CDR1 MNHGY, CDR2 SVAAGI. The length of the CDR3 is 13 residues. Unique molecular identifiers tagged individual cDNA molecules. TCRdb redid the calling of the 5' RACE reads with MiXCR, one entry per CDR3 protein. The top ten hold roughly 6% of the sample, which has under 90,000 distinct CDR3 sequences, approximately 14% seen once. This sequence originates from an adult who was a healthcare worker with PCR-confirmed SARS-CoV-2 infection or an uninfected control (not recorded which). The chain recombines TRBV6-9 with TRBJ1-2; D gene unclear. Source material: whole blood. This CDR3 reads CATLPFLNYGYTF. Here the CDR3 DNA reads TGTGCCACCCTCCCGTTCCTTAACTATGGCTACACCTTC.